This T cell receptor (beta chain) appears in the sequencing data of a study of blood T cell repertoires in COVID-19 (dated by TCRdb to the early 2020s). For the wider study: Samples covering the acute and convalescent phases of COVID-19 were provided by collaborators in the United States, Italy and Spain. Samples came from the ongoing ImmuneRACE study (first 160 participants) plus 1,254 subjects from 6 global collaborators. A freely available public database, intended as a resource for researchers studying the immune response to SARS-CoV-2, is where the repertoires were released. Deeply sampled blood TCRbeta repertoires from subjects exposed to, actively infected with, or recovered from COVID-19 were included in the dataset. The prospective study material was composed of cDNA or gDNA derived from T cells, B-cell-depleted T cells, or PBMCs. HLA class I and class II types, where available, came from metadata supplied by the sample provider rather than from assay-based typing. A de-identified subject ID, COVID-19 status, age in years and sex were almost always included in the sample metadata. General study outcomes and caveats: Clinical and demographic metadata were provided uncurated, with the amount varying by source and participant.

The germline V gene encodes CDR1 GTSNPN and CDR2 SVGIG (reference sequence). V is clipped by 0 bases and J by 4 bases, and the sequence between their germline boundaries is 7 bases long. The CDR3, cysteine through phenylalanine, is 13 amino acids long. Only the CDR3 DNA stays, 39 bases, in frame from base 1. TCRbeta CDR3 regions were amplified from genomic DNA by means of the immunoSEQ Assay, a bias-controlled multiplex PCR. The study's processing was this. Within the assay, amplification of reference gene primers was used to estimate how many nucleated cells each sample contained. Sequence reads were collapsed and filtered to measure the absolute abundance of every unique TCRbeta CDR3 rearrangement. For each sample, productive Simpson clonality was calculated by taking the square root of Simpson's diversity index across productive rearrangements. TCRdb took over this immuneACCESS table, retaining in-frame rearrangements with V and J assigned. Such tables are incomplete; in checked studies, under half of the missing clones stem from an unresolved V gene, and the remainder is unexplained. D and trimming come from the DNA, and the V and J calls and clone size come from that table. For this sample the table gives 200,000 to 300,000 clones, of which 83% were detected only once. 5.5% of the sample lies in the top ten.

Whole blood was collected in K2EDTA tubes by collaborating institutions according to the institutions' own protocols. For TCRbeta analysis, collaborators shipped samples as frozen whole blood, isolated PBMCs, or DNA extracted from either of those sample types. In regard to this clone: It lacks a known antigen. No qualities accompany the bases; no much larger clone lies one base away.

The chain is made from TRBV30 and TRBJ1-3, with the D segment identity uncertain. Sequenced sample: peripheral blood. This receptor was taken from a human donor in a cohort sampled during active COVID-19. The sequenced DNA: TGTGCCTGGAGTGTCCAGCGAGGAAACACCATATATTTT. Its coded protein is CAWSVQRGNTIYF.